This is a list of T cell receptor beta chains from one sample in a study of blood T cell repertoires in COVID-19. Using immunoSEQ multiplex PCR, the repertoire was profiled, and TCRdb retains in-frame clones only, with some absent. The profile shows roughly 180,000 clones, around four fifths of them singletons. Sample: PBMCs or T cells enriched from blood (not recorded which). The receptors come from a woman between 45 and 60 years old in a cohort exposed to, infected with or recovered from COVID-19 (not recorded which). Each CDR3 is given with its conserved first and last residue. D genes are given only for firm matches. Size tells how often a clone was seen (once, few, many) or the class of an expanded clone, and some rows leave it out.

cdr3_length j_call clone_size d_call v_call cdr3_aa cdr3_nt
15 TRBJ1-1 few . TRBV4-2 CASSQIRPGGTEAFF TGTGCCAGCAGCCAAATCAGGCCCGGGGGCACTGAAGCTTTCTTT
13 TRBJ1-6 . . TRBV6-5 CASSTQGNSPLHF TGTGCCAGCAGTACACAGGGAAATTCACCCCTCCACTTT
17 TRBJ1-1 . . TRBV3-1/TRBV3-2 CASSQAQVIAPNTEAFF TGTGCCAGCAGCCAAGCTCAGGTGATCGCACCTAACACTGAAGCTTTCTTT
14 TRBJ1-2 . . TRBV3-1/TRBV3-2 CASSQEGTRSGYTF TGTGCCAGCAGCCAAGAAGGAACTCGGAGTGGCTACACCTTC
14 TRBJ1-1 . . TRBV19 CASSVGTPQDEAFF TGTGCCAGTAGTGTCGGGACACCACAGGATGAAGCTTTCTTT
13 TRBJ1-6 once . TRBV12-3/TRBV12-4 CASSLVGDSPLHF TGTGCCAGCAGTTTAGTAGGGGATTCACCCCTCCACTTT
16 TRBJ2-7 . TRBD2 TRBV14 CASSQAWTSGANEQYF TGTGCCAGCAGCCAGGCTTGGACTAGCGGGGCTAACGAGCAGTACTTC
17 TRBJ2-4 . TRBD1 TRBV6-1 CASSEGLDRGRGDIQYF TGTGCCAGCAGTGAAGGTCTGGACAGGGGGAGGGGGGACATTCAGTACTTC
14 TRBJ2-1 . TRBD1 TRBV29-1 CSVSATGNYNEQFF TGCAGCGTTTCAGCGACAGGGAACTACAATGAGCAGTTCTTC
16 TRBJ1-5 . . TRBV7-2 CASSSSLGALNQPQHF TGTGCCAGCAGCTCAAGTCTGGGGGCGCTTAATCAGCCCCAGCATTTT
13 TRBJ2-7 few . TRBV24-1 CATSDLLSTEQYF TGTGCCACCAGTGATTTGCTTAGTACGGAGCAGTACTTC
13 TRBJ2-7 . TRBD1 TRBV4-3 CASSQMTGIEQYF TGCGCCAGCAGCCAAATGACAGGGATTGAGCAGTACTTC
15 TRBJ2-3 few TRBD2 TRBV28 CASSLSSGTTDTQYF TGTGCCAGCAGCCTCTCTAGCGGGACCACAGATACGCAGTATTTT
15 TRBJ2-2 . TRBD1 TRBV24-1 CATSEGQGASGELFF TGTGCCACCAGTGAGGGACAGGGGGCAAGCGGGGAGCTGTTTTTT
16 TRBJ2-2 . . TRBV9 CASSVAWGGYTGELFF TGTGCCAGCAGCGTAGCTTGGGGGGGCTACACCGGGGAGCTGTTTTTT
14 TRBJ2-7 few TRBD1 TRBV3-1/TRBV3-2 CASSQRDRTYEQYF TGTGCCAGCAGCCAGAGGGACAGGACCTACGAGCAGTACTTC
15 TRBJ2-1 . TRBD2 TRBV4-3 CASSQMRLALNEQFF TGCGCCAGCAGCCAGATGAGACTAGCGCTCAATGAGCAGTTCTTC
17 TRBJ2-5 . TRBD2 TRBV6-2/TRBV6-3 CASSGAGSYPLGETQYF TGTGCCAGCAGCGGAGCGGGGAGTTATCCTTTAGGGGAGACCCAGTACTTC
14 TRBJ1-4 . . TRBV3-1/TRBV3-2 CASSPPGEGEKLFF TGTGCCAGCAGCCCTCCAGGGGAGGGGGAAAAACTGTTTTTT
14 TRBJ1-1 . TRBD1 TRBV9 CASSAGTAGAEAFF TGTGCCAGCAGCGCAGGGACAGCCGGGGCTGAAGCTTTCTTT
16 TRBJ2-5 . TRBD2 TRBV29-1 CSVGGLAGGIGETQYF TGCAGCGTCGGCGGACTAGCGGGGGGAATTGGGGAGACCCAGTACTTC
12 TRBJ2-5 . . TRBV7-9 CASSSMRGPVYF TGTGCCAGCAGCTCAATGCGGGGACCCGTGTACTTC
16 TRBJ2-5 . . TRBV11-2 CASSLGPQQGQETQYF TGTGCCAGCAGCTTAGGGCCCCAACAGGGACAAGAGACCCAGTACTTC
14 TRBJ1-6 . . TRBV9 CASSVSGKGSPLHF TGTGCCAGCAGCGTATCAGGGAAGGGCTCACCCCTCCACTTT
16 TRBJ2-3 many TRBD2 TRBV28 CASSLSSGGSTDTQYF TGTGCCAGCAGTTTATCGAGCGGGGGGAGCACAGATACGCAGTATTTT
15 TRBJ2-7 . TRBD1 TRBV5-1 CASSPETGYSNEQYF TGCGCCAGCAGCCCCGAGACAGGGTATTCGAACGAGCAGTACTTC
11 TRBJ1-2 . . TRBV2 CASMSGGRYTF TGTGCCAGCATGTCGGGGGGCCGCTACACCTTC
12 TRBJ2-7 . . TRBV6-6 CASIAEGYEQYF TGTGCCAGCATCGCCGAGGGCTACGAGCAGTACTTC
13 TRBJ1-2 . . TRBV28 CASRSEAGGGYTF TGTGCCAGCAGATCCGAGGCGGGGGGTGGCTACACCTTC